This TCR beta chain was sequenced for a study of cytomegalovirus exposure and HLA in healthy donors. PCR used 60 Vbeta primers and 13 Jbeta primers. Assay: immunoSEQ multiplex PCR; the TCRdb copy retains only in-frame clones and omits some. This sample has roughly 200,000 clones, with around three quarters found just once. This clone has a single count. V dropped 6 bases and J dropped 5 bases, with 10 bases sitting between them. CDR1 and CDR2 from the germline V gene are ENHRY and SYGVKD. The CDR3 covers 12 residues. Sequences were obtained from PBMCs. The receptor was isolated from a woman in her twenties or thirties in good health and CMV-seropositive. This sequence joins TRBV10-3 and TRBJ1-1; D unresolved. The CDR3 DNA reads TGTGCCATCAGCTCTTCGGAGACTGAAGCTTTCTTT. This gives the protein CAISSSETEAFF.